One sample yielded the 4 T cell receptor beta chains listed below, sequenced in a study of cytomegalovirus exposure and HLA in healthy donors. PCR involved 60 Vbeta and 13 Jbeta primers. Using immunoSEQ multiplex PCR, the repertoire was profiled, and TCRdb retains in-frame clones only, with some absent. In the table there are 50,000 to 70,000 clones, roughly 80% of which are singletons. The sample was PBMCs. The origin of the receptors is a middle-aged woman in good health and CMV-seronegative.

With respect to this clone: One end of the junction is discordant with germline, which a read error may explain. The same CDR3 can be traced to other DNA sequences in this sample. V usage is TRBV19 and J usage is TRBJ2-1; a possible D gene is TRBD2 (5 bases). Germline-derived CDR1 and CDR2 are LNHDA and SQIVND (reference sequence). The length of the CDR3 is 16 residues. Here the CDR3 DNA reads TGTGCCAGTAGTATTTTGGGCCGGGGAAAGTACAATGAGCAATTCTTC. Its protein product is CASSILGRGKYNEQFF.

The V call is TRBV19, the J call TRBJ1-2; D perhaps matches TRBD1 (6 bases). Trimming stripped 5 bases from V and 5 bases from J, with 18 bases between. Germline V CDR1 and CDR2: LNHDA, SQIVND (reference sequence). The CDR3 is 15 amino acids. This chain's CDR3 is CASSSRQDRPYGYTF. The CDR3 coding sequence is TGTGCCAGTAGTTCCCGACAGGACCGGCCTTATGGCTACACCTTC.

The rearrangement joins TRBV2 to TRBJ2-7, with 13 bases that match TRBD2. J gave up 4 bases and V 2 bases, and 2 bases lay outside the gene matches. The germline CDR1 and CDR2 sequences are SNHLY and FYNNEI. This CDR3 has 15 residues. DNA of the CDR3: TGTGCCAGCAGTGAATGGACTAGCGGGGGTTACGAGCAGTACTTC. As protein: CASSEWTSGGYEQYF.

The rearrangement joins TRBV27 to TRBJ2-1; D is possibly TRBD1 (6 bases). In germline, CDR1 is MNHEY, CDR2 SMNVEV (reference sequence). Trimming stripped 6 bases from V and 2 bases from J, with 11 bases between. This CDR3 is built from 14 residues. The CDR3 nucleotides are TGTGCCAGCAGAAGCAGGGGTACCTACAATGAGCAGTTCTTC. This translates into CASRSRGTYNEQFF.